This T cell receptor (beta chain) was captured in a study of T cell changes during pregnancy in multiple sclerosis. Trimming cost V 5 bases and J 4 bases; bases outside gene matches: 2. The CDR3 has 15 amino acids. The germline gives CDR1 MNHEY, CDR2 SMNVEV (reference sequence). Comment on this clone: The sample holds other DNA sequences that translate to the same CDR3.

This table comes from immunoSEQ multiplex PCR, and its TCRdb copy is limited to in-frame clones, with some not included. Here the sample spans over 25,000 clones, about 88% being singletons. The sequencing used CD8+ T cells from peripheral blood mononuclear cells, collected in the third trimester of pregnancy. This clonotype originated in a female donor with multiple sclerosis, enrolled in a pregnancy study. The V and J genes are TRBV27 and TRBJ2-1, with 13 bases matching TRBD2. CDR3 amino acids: CASSPGLAGYNEQFF. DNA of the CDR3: TGTGCCAGCAGTCCGGGACTAGCGGGGTACAATGAGCAGTTCTTC.